The present T cell receptor beta chain was sequenced within a study of T cell responses to AZD1222 COVID-19 vaccine. Study conclusions and caveats: The study identified only five to seven AZD1222 recipients as seropositive at baseline. Increased Spike-specific TCR breadth and depth were observed after two AZD1222 doses. Regions 160-218 and 743-854 held dominance among vaccine-associated CD4 TCRs, which spanned spike.

Assay used: immunoSEQ multiplex PCR; TCRdb lists only in-frame clones, some missing. The sample shows 140,000 to 150,000 clones, 85% to 95% of them seen only once. The CDR3 covers 12 residues. From germline, CDR1 is SGHRS and CDR2 YFSETQ. Trimming shortened V by 2 bases and J by 8 bases, and 8 bases separated the two germline ends. As to this clone: Antigen: not known.

The chain joins TRBV5-1 to TRBJ2-1; D not certain. This TCR came from an adult who had recovered from COVID-19. This material consisted of peripheral blood, taken after recovery from COVID-19. The CDR3 region is CASSFGLYEQFF. The CDR3 bases are TGCGCCAGCAGCTTTGGCCTATATGAGCAGTTCTTC.